The 30 T cell receptor beta chains in this list originate from one sample, sequenced in a study of T cell responses to AZD1222 COVID-19 vaccine. The table came from immunoSEQ multiplex PCR; TCRdb's copy has only in-frame clones and leaves some out. Of 95,000 to 150,000 clones listed, 85% to 90% are singletons. The sequencing used peripheral blood, collected on day 0 of AZD1222 vaccination. The receptors were gathered from an adult in good health.

The CDR3 sequence: CASSLSAYEQYF. The CDR3, as DNA: TGTGCCAGCAGTTTGTCGGCCTACGAGCAGTACTTC. V usage is TRBV28 and J usage is TRBJ2-7; D is unresolved. CDR1 is MDHEN, CDR2 SYDVKM, per germline. This CDR3 is built from 12 residues. The V end lost 3 bases, the J end lost 2 bases, and 5 bases lay between the germline ends.

With respect to this clone: Additional DNA sequences in this sample encode the identical CDR3. V is TRBV5-4 and J is TRBJ1-1, with 9 bases identical to TRBD1. CDR1 is SGHNT, CDR2 YYREEE, per germline (reference sequence). CDR3 length: 13 residues. Trimming took 0 bases from V and 8 from J; bases not matched to a gene: 2. The CDR3: CASSLGGTGEAFF. DNA for the CDR3: TGTGCCAGCAGCTTGGGAGGGACAGGGGAAGCTTTCTTT.

The V and J genes are TRBV28 and TRBJ1-2, with a tentative D call TRBD1 (6 bases). CDR3 length: 16 residues. Trimming removed 3 bases from V and 4 bases from J, with 18 bases in between. Germline CDR1 and CDR2: MDHEN and SYDVKM. CDR3 nucleotide sequence: TGTGCCAGCAGTTTGACAACCCGAGAGGGGGTCTATGGCTACACCTTC. Its protein product is CASSLTTREGVYGYTF.

The gene calls are TRBV1 and TRBJ1-5; the D call in the table, TRBD1, was not verified against the DNA. TRBV1 is a known pseudogene. CDR3 length: 16 residues. CDR3 sequence: CTSSQDPGDSNQPQHF. The CDR3 DNA is TGCACCAGCAGCCAAGACCCAGGGGATAGCAATCAGCCCCAGCATTTT.

The DNA of the CDR3 is TGTGCCAGCAGCTTAGGGGGGTATAATGAAAAACTGTTTTTT. It is translated as CASSLGGYNEKLFF. The chain employs TRBV11-2 and TRBJ1-4; TRBD1 is a possible D gene (5 bases). The V gene's germline CDR1 is SGHAT and CDR2 FQNNGV. V was pared by 1 base and J by 4 bases, with 7 bases between. The CDR3 loop spans 14 amino acids. Full variable domain (remainder filled in from reference TRBV11-2 and TRBJ1-4): EAGVAQSPRYKIIEKRQSVAFWCNPISGHATLYWYQQILGQGPKLLIQFQNNGVVDDSQLPKDRFSAERLKGVDSTLKIQPAKLEDSAVYLCASSLGGYNEKLFFGSGTQLSVL.

The V call is TRBV6-1, the J call TRBJ2-1; 9 nucleotides agree with TRBD2. The CDR3 is 14 residues long. With V trimmed by 8 bases and J by 9 bases, 11 bases remained unmatched. Germline V CDR1 and CDR2: MNHNS, SASEGT. The CDR3 DNA reads TGTGCCAGCTGTGTAGCGGGGGAGGGCGGTGAGCAGTTCTTC. This codes for CASCVAGEGGEQFF.

The chain couples TRBV7-2 to TRBJ2-3; 9 nucleotides line up with TRBD2. V trimming: 5 bases; J trimming: 2 bases; junction bases outside the gene matches: 8. The CDR3 has 16 amino acids. Germline V gene data show CDR1 as SGHTA and CDR2 as FQGNSA. DNA of the CDR3: TGTGCCAGCAGCCCGGGACTAGCCCTTACCACAGATACGCAGTATTTT. This codes for CASSPGLALTTDTQYF.

This rearrangement joins TRBV28 to TRBJ2-7; 7 bases fit TRBD2. The V gene's germline CDR1 is MDHEN and CDR2 SYDVKM. With 6 bases clipped from V and 4 bases from J, the junction kept 6 bases outside the gene matches. CDR3 length equals 13 residues. The CDR3 reads CASSPVRGYEQYF. In nucleotides, the CDR3 is TGTGCCAGCAGCCCCGTGCGGGGGTACGAGCAGTACTTC.

The V gene is TRBV10-2, the J gene TRBJ1-3; D perhaps matches TRBD1 (5 bases). Per germline, CDR1 WSHSY and CDR2 SAAADI. V lost 8 bases, J lost 0 bases, and 14 bases lay in between. There are 15 residues in the CDR3. CDR3 nucleotide sequence: TGCGCCAGCCGGGGGACCCCTAGCTCTGGAAACACCATATATTTT. Protein: CASRGTPSSGNTIYF.

V is TRBV7-2 and J is TRBJ2-1, with 12 positions matching TRBD1. CDR1 is SGHTA and CDR2 is FQGNSA in the germline V gene. The CDR3 runs 15 residues. J was trimmed by 8 bases and V by 2 bases; bases with no gene match: 4. The CDR3, as DNA: TGTGCCAGCAGCTTACCCGGGACAGGGGGCGATGAGCAGTTCTTC. Its translation is CASSLPGTGGDEQFF.

V usage is TRBV11-2 and J usage is TRBJ1-1; perhaps TRBD1 as D (6 bases). Trimming cost V 5 bases and J 14 bases, with 27 bases left between them. Germline V lookup: CDR1 SGHAT, CDR2 FQNNGV. CDR3 size: 15 residues. The CDR3 here is CASSPWGGAGNWGFF. The CDR3 DNA sequence: TGTGCCAGCAGCCCCTGGGGGGGGGCGGGGAATTGGGGGTTCTTT.

The chain links TRBV7-9 to TRBJ2-5, with D maybe TRBD1 (6 bases). This CDR3 is 14 amino acids long. The ends were cut back, 6 bases at V and 2 bases at J, with 13 bases in the middle. Per germline, CDR1 SEHNR and CDR2 FQNEAQ (reference sequence). The CDR3 sequence is CASSPTRGQETQYF. For the CDR3, the DNA is TGTGCCAGCAGTCCTACGAGGGGGCAAGAGACCCAGTACTTC.

The rearrangement uses TRBV9 and TRBJ1-1, with D unresolved. Germline V CDR1 and CDR2: SGDLS, YYNGEE. The CDR3 contains 13 residues. Trimming removed 7 bases from V and 4 bases from J, with 14 bases in between. The DNA for the CDR3 is TGTGCCAGCTGTGACCGGCCCGGCACTGAAGCTTTCTTT. It codes for CASCDRPGTEAFF.

The V and J genes are TRBV27 and TRBJ2-2; the D gene is possibly TRBD1 (5 bases). The CDR3 has 17 residues. V dropped 5 bases and J dropped 4 bases, with 20 bases sitting between them. Germline V CDR1 and CDR2: MNHEY, SMNVEV (reference sequence). CDR3 sequence (DNA): TGTGCCAGCAGTAGTTTGGGGCGTGGGTGGGGCACCGGGGAGCTGTTTTTT. It specifies CASSSLGRGWGTGELFF.

The chain uses TRBV27 and TRBJ1-2, with D tentatively TRBD1 (5 bases). Germline V gene lookup returns CDR1 MNHEY and CDR2 SMNVEV (reference sequence). Trimming cost V 5 bases and J 4 bases, with 14 bases left between them. The CDR3 is 14 amino acids. CDR3 in DNA: TGTGCCAGCAGTCTTCGGGACGGCAGCTATGGCTACACCTTC. Encoded protein: CASSLRDGSYGYTF.

The gene calls are TRBV2 and TRBJ2-2; perhaps TRBD1 as D (6 bases). The V gene lost 6 bases and the J gene lost 8 bases, with 10 bases spanning the gap. Germline V lookup: CDR1 SNHLY, CDR2 FYNNEI. CDR3 length: 12 amino acids. The CDR3 region is CASRPGTGELFF. The CDR3 region has the DNA TGTGCCAGCAGGCCCGGGACAGGGGAGCTGTTTTTT.

Note on this clone: This sequence may be a read error, since a much larger clone differs from it by one base. This chain connects TRBV9 to TRBJ2-2; D call uncertain. Germline CDR1 and CDR2: SGDLS and YYNGEE. The V end lost 0 bases, the J end lost 7 bases, and 4 bases lay between the germline ends. The CDR3 has 12 residues. CDR3 region: CASSVVSGELFF. The CDR3, as DNA: TGTGCCAGCAGCGTAGTTAGCGGGGAGCTGTTTTTT. Combining the CDR3 with reference TRBV9 and TRBJ2-2 gives the whole variable domain DSGVTQTPKHLITATGQRVTLRCSPRSGDLSVYWYQQSLDQGLQFLIQYYNGEERAKGNILERFSAQQFPDLHSELNLSSLELGDSALYFCASSVVSGELFFGEGSRLTVL.

The rearrangement links TRBV5-6 to TRBJ1-2; D is perhaps TRBD1 (6 bases). The CDR3 is 14 residues long. V was cut by 0 bases and J by 8 bases, with 14 bases left in between. Germline CDR1 reads SGHDT; CDR2 reads YYEEEE. The CDR3: CASSLGPVGGGYTF. The CDR3 DNA sequence: TGTGCCAGCAGCTTGGGGCCCGTAGGGGGAGGCTACACCTTC.

The rearrangement links TRBV10-3 to TRBJ2-3; the match to TRBD1 covers 10 bases. V lost 6 bases to trimming and J lost 4 bases; unmatched junction nucleotides: 4. The CDR3 loop spans 14 amino acids. Germline V gene lookup returns CDR1 ENHRY and CDR2 SYGVKD. The CDR3 protein is CAIRPDRGADTQYF. The CDR3 DNA reads TGTGCCATCAGACCGGACAGGGGGGCAGATACGCAGTATTTT.

The CDR3 bases are TGTGCCAGTAGTATAATGCAGAATAGCAATCAGCCCCAGCATTTT. This translates into CASSIMQNSNQPQHF. The V gene is TRBV19, the J gene TRBJ1-5; no clear D gene. Per the germline V gene, CDR1 is LNHDA and CDR2 is SQIVND (reference sequence). Trimming shortened V by 2 bases and J by 0 bases, and 8 bases separated the two germline ends. CDR3 length: 15 amino acids.

The V call is TRBV6-5, the J call TRBJ2-5; perhaps TRBD2 as D (5 bases). Germline assignment: CDR1 MNHEY and CDR2 SVGAGI. V dropped 7 bases and J dropped 10 bases, with 25 bases sitting between them. This CDR3 has 15 residues. CDR3 nucleotide sequence: TGTGCCAGCACCCCGAGCCCGATTCTCTCGGGGTTCCAGTACTTC. As protein: CASTPSPILSGFQYF.

The table lists this clone with a count of one. This chain uses TRBV10-1 with TRBJ1-6; weak D call: TRBD1 (5 bases). Germline CDR1 is WNHNN and CDR2 is SYGVQD (reference sequence). V lost 0 bases and J lost 10, with 28 bases in between. The CDR3 is 20 amino acids. The CDR3 loop reads CASSESEPIISGGLNSPLHF. CDR3 DNA: TGCGCCAGCAGTGAGTCAGAGCCGATTATTAGTGGGGGATTAAACTCACCCCTCCACTTT.

The chain is built from TRBV4-1 and TRBJ1-3; D might be TRBD1 (5 bases). The germline V gene encodes CDR1 MGHRA and CDR2 YSYEKL. The V and J ends lost 2 bases and 8 bases respectively, with 16 bases between them. The CDR3 is made up of 15 amino acids. In nucleotides, the CDR3 is TGCGCCAGCAGCCAACCAGGCCGGGACCCGGACACCATATATTTT. Its translation: CASSQPGRDPDTIYF.

J is TRBJ2-5 and V is TRBV9; D remains ambiguous. Deletions cut 4 bases from V and 5 bases from J, with 18 bases between. Germline V gene sequence: CDR1 SGDLS, CDR2 YYNGEE. The CDR3 length is 15 residues. This CDR3 reads CASSFRPTLVETQYF. The CDR3 DNA is TGTGCCAGCAGCTTTCGACCTACGTTAGTGGAGACCCAGTACTTC.

V usage is TRBV9 and J usage is TRBJ1-2, with 7 bases aligning to TRBD1. Germline trimming cut 6 bases from V and 8 bases from J; bases unmatched to any gene: 13. The CDR3 extends over 14 amino acids. In germline, CDR1 is SGDLS, CDR2 YYNGEE. This chain's CDR3 is CASNQGGGTRGYTF. CDR3 nucleotides: TGTGCCAGCAACCAGGGGGGGGGCACGCGAGGCTACACCTTC.

This chain's CDR3 is CASSLGGRGSETQYF. The CDR3 DNA sequence: TGTGCCAGCAGCTTAGGTGGCAGGGGATCGGAGACCCAGTACTTC. J is TRBJ2-5 and V is TRBV7-3; a possible D gene is TRBD1 (6 bases). Germline V gene sequence: CDR1 SGHTA, CDR2 FQGTGA. V shed 2 bases and J shed 5 bases, with 15 bases lying between them. The CDR3 has 15 amino acids.

This chain joins TRBV9 and TRBJ1-1; D gene unclear. Per the germline V gene, CDR1 is SGDLS and CDR2 is YYNGEE. CDR3 length: 14 amino acids. Trimming removed 0 bases from V and 1 base from J, with 7 bases in between. CDR3 nucleotides: TGTGCCAGCAGCGTAGGACGGCGGAACACTGAAGCTTTCTTT. This codes for CASSVGRRNTEAFF.

Only one count was recorded for this clone. V is TRBV7-9 and J is TRBJ2-2; no clear D gene. The CDR3 contains 14 residues. V lost 11 bases, J lost 0 bases, and 13 bases lay in between. Germline CDR1 SEHNR, CDR2 FQNEAQ (reference sequence). The CDR3 DNA sequence: TGTGCCCCCCTTCCCGCGACGAACACCGGGGAGCTGTTTTTT. Protein sequence: CAPLPATNTGELFF.

This rearrangement joins TRBV28 to TRBJ2-4, with 7 bases aligning to TRBD1. There are 15 residues in the CDR3. After removal of 5 bases from V and 7 bases from J, the junction contained 11 bases not matched to a gene. CDR1 is MDHEN and CDR2 is SYDVKM in the germline V gene. The CDR3 DNA reads as TGTGCCAGCAGTCAAGGACAGGTTAGGTGGAACATTCAGTACTTC. Protein sequence: CASSQGQVRWNIQYF.

To note about this clone: The sample holds other DNA sequences that translate to the same CDR3. V is TRBV7-2 and J is TRBJ1-2; a possible D gene is TRBD1 (5 bases). Germline V gives CDR1 SGHTA, CDR2 FQGNSA. The CDR3 has 13 amino acids. Trimming took off 2 bases at V and 4 bases at J, with 8 bases between the two ends. The CDR3 nucleotides are TGTGCCAGCAGCTTAAAGGGGACCTATGGCTACACCTTC. Encoded protein: CASSLKGTYGYTF.